The sequence of this T cell receptor (beta chain) was determined in a study of cytomegalovirus exposure and HLA in healthy donors. Study results and caveats: In a later analysis, the majority of CMV-associated beta chains seemingly showed HLA restriction. There were some V segments, including TRBV6-2 and TRBV6-3, excluded as indistinguishable. Later work found that TCR association rates differed between HLA loci; DRB1 had the most and HLA-C the fewest.

The PCR was carried out with 60 Vbeta primers and 13 Jbeta primers. Profiled with immunoSEQ multiplex PCR; TCRdb holds only in-frame clones, not every one. The sample yields some 110,000 clones, 77% seen once. This clone was observed a few times. Its antigen is unknown. The CDR3 runs to 15 residues. The ends were cut back, 0 bases at V and 0 bases at J, with 8 bases in the middle. From germline, CDR1 is SGHRS and CDR2 YFSETQ. This receptor was identified in a woman in her forties in good health and CMV-seropositive. Input material: PBMCs. The chain is built from TRBV5-1 and TRBJ2-3; a possible D gene is TRBD1 (5 bases). This CDR3 reads CASSLGPGSTDTQYF. In DNA, the CDR3 is TGCGCCAGCAGCTTGGGGCCAGGGAGCACAGATACGCAGTATTTT.